The clone carrying this TCR beta chain was found once. The data were obtained in a study of OX40 agonist ivuxolimab in advanced cancers. Germline V CDR1 and CDR2: MGHDK, SYGVNS. V lost 4 bases and J lost 6; bases outside the gene matches: 10. The CDR3 length is 15 residues. Sequencing used immunoSEQ multiplex PCR; TCRdb keeps in-frame clones, though not all of them. The table shows about 80,000 clones, with more than 70% occurring only once. Sample: CD4+ or CD8+ T cells sorted from blood, taken in a trial of the OX40 agonist ivuxolimab. The sequence was obtained from an adult with an advanced solid tumor such as melanoma, head and neck, liver or kidney cancer. J is TRBJ2-7 and V is TRBV25-1, with 9 nucleotides matching TRBD1. CDR3 amino acids: CASSATPLTGGEQYF. CDR3 coding DNA: TGTGCCAGCAGTGCCACCCCTTTGACAGGGGGCGAGCAGTACTTC.